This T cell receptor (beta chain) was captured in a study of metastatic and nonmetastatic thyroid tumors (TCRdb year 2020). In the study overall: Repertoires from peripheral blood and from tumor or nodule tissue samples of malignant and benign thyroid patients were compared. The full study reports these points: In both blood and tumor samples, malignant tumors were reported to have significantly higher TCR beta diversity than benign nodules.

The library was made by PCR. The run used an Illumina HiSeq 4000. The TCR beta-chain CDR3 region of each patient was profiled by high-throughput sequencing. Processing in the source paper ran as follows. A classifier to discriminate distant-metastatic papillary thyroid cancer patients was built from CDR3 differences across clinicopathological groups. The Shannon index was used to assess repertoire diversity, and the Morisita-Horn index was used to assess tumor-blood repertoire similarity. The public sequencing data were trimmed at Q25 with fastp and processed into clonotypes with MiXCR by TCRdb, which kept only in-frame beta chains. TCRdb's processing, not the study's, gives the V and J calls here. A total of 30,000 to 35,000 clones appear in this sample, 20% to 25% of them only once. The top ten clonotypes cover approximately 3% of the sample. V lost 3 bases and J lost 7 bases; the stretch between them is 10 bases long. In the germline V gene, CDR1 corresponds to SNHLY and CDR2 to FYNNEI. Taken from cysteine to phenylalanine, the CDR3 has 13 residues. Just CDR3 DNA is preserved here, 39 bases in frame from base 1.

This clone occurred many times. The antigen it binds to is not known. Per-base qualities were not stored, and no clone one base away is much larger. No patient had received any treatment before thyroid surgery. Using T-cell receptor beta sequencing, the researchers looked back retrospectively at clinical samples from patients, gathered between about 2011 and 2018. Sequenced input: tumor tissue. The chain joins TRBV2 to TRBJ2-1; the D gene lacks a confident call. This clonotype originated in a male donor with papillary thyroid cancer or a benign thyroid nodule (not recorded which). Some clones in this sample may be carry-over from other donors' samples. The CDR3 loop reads CASSDGLGNEQFF. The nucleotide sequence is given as TGTGCCAGCAGTGATGGGTTAGGAAATGAGCAGTTCTTC.